The entry below describes one TCR beta chain. The antigen it binds to is not known. No base quality values were provided; no much bigger clone lies one nucleotide off. This specimen comes from a study of T cell responses to AZD1222 COVID-19 vaccine (dated by TCRdb to the early 2020s). In terms of the full investigation: A total of 230 to 250 trial participants underwent TCR sequencing, of whom some 210 received two doses of AZD1222 and about 25 received two doses of the MenACWY control vaccine. Trial participants were enrolled by age into subgroups of 18-55, 56-69 and 70-plus years, and 148, 28 and 57 TCR-sequenced participants, respectively, were included in these subgroups. The research as a whole found: The 56-69-year group was small, and its depth increase did not reach significance, likely because of low power. Nearly half of unique spike-specific TCRs reportedly recognized epitopes outside regions mutated in the B.1.351 and B.1.1.7 variants. Conclusions about previously exposed vaccinees were limited because only six AZD1222 recipients were SARS-CoV-2 seropositive at baseline. After two AZD1222 doses, both the breadth and the depth of spike-specific TCRs were significantly higher than at day 0 and than in MenACWY recipients. Most participants were white British and females outnumbered males, and the authors suggested that clonal diversity may have been underestimated. Because no day 14 peak-response samples were available, the repertoires could be characterized only after the peak T cell response. The whole spike protein was spanned by vaccine-associated CD4 TCRs, and dominant responses were seen in regions 160-218 and 743-854.

The meaning of the sample's time point label: about 28 days (+/-7) after the second vaccine dose. Because spike-specific TCR depth and breadth did not differ between the two schedules, AZD1222 recipients who got a second dose at roughly 4 weeks were pooled with those who got a second dose at roughly 12 weeks. Vaccinee samples were obtained from the UK trials COV001 and COV002, which included a single-blind randomized controlled phase 2/3 trial of AZD1222 (ChAdOx1 nCoV-19) in healthy adults. For TCRbeta chain sequencing, PBMC samples from trial participants were taken at day 0 and at day 28 after the second dose. The CDR3 regions of human TCRbeta chains were analyzed by immunosequencing. The source study handled its data this way. Repertoire TCRs were matched against a reference library of SARS-CoV-2-specific TCRs generated with the MIRA antigen-specificity platform. Breadth was defined as the fraction of unique TCRs that were SARS-CoV-2-associated, and depth was defined as the fraction of total T cells that were SARS-CoV-2-associated. Using the MIRA data, each spike-specific TCR was mapped to the spike region that the TCR reacts to and placed in a CD4 or CD8 class. Log10-transformed breadth and depth values were compared by one-way ANOVA with Sidak's multiple comparisons tests. TCRdb limited this immuneACCESS table to in-frame rearrangements with V and J called. A share of clones is missing; checked studies link under half to unresolved V genes, and the rest is unexplained. The V and J calls and clone size come from that table; D and trimming were worked out from the DNA. In this sample the table shows fewer than 110,000 clones, around nine tenths of which occur a single time. The top ten clonotypes cover about 6.6% of the sample.

The TCR comes from an adult who received the AZD1222 COVID-19 vaccine. The source was peripheral blood, collected 28 days after the second AZD1222 dose.

The CDR3 loop reads CASTPWGRQNTEAFF. The sequenced DNA: TGTGCCAGCACCCCATGGGGCAGGCAGAACACTGAAGCTTTCTTT. The sequence is built from TRBV2 and TRBJ1-1; the D gene is possibly TRBD1, with 5 bases matching. Looking up the germline V gene yields CDR1 SNHLY and CDR2 FYNNEI. The CDR3 has 15 amino acids, counting the end cysteine and phenylalanine. Just the 45-base CDR3 DNA is kept, in frame starting at base 1. V sheds 7 bases and J sheds 1 base, leaving 16 bases between their ends. Reference TRBV2 and TRBJ1-1 proteins supply the regions before and after the CDR3; the full variable domain is: EPEVTQTPSHQVTQMGQEVILRCVPISNHLYFYWYRQILGQKVEFLVSFYNNEISEKSEIFDDQFSVERPDGSNFTLKIRSTKLEDSAMYFCASTPWGRQNTEAFFGQGTRLTVV.